This is a list of T cell receptor beta chains from one sample in a study of long-term antiretroviral therapy in people with HIV. Assay used: immunoSEQ multiplex PCR; TCRdb lists only in-frame clones, some missing. This sample yields some 35,000 clones, of which 65% to 75% are seen a single time; around 3.5% belongs to the top ten. Material: unsorted PBMCs, obtained 3 years after starting antiretroviral therapy. These receptors were taken from a man aged 50 or older with HIV. The CDR3 runs from the conserved cysteine through the conserved F or W. Each record gives: clone size, D gene, J gene, V gene, CDR3 protein, CDR3 DNA. The D gene is left open where the match is weak. Size values are once, few and many counts, or a class for expanded clones, and some rows have none.

abundance: -; d_gene: -; j_gene: TRBJ1-6; v_gene: TRBV5-1; CDR3aa: CASSKGVANSPLHF; CDR3nt: TGCGCCAGCAGCAAGGGAGTCGCAAATTCACCCCTCCACTTT
abundance: -; d_gene: -; j_gene: TRBJ1-4; v_gene: TRBV30; CDR3aa: CAWSRVAGVGLFF; CDR3nt: TGTGCCTGGAGTCGGGTTGCTGGAGTTGGGCTGTTTTTT
abundance: -; d_gene: -; j_gene: TRBJ2-7; v_gene: TRBV11-2; CDR3aa: CASSLGTINSYEQYF; CDR3nt: TGTGCCAGCAGCTTAGGGACGATCAACTCCTACGAGCAGTACTTC
abundance: few; d_gene: -; j_gene: TRBJ1-3; v_gene: TRBV2; CDR3aa: CASSRYGNTIYF; CDR3nt: TGTGCCAGCAGTAGGTACGGAAACACCATATATTTT
abundance: once; d_gene: TRBD1; j_gene: TRBJ2-7; v_gene: TRBV7-9; CDR3aa: CASSLGQGPEYF; CDR3nt: TGTGCCAGCAGCTTAGGACAGGGTCCGGAGTACTTC
abundance: -; d_gene: -; j_gene: TRBJ2-5; v_gene: TRBV7-7; CDR3aa: CASSLAQGTETQYF; CDR3nt: TGTGCTAGCAGCTTAGCGCAGGGGACAGAGACCCAGTACTTC
abundance: -; d_gene: TRBD1; j_gene: TRBJ2-3; v_gene: TRBV18; CDR3aa: CASSPGQSTDTQYF; CDR3nt: TGTGCCAGCTCCCCGGGACAGAGCACAGATACGCAGTATTTT
abundance: -; d_gene: -; j_gene: TRBJ1-5; v_gene: TRBV19; CDR3aa: CASSIPPSGQPQHF; CDR3nt: TGTGCCAGTAGTATCCCACCGAGCGGACAGCCCCAGCATTTT
abundance: -; d_gene: TRBD1; j_gene: TRBJ2-7; v_gene: TRBV15; CDR3aa: CATSRAGQGAYEQYF; CDR3nt: TGTGCCACCAGCAGAGCTGGACAGGGGGCGTACGAGCAGTACTTC
abundance: -; d_gene: TRBD1; j_gene: TRBJ1-5; v_gene: TRBV27; CDR3aa: CASSYGGGGQPQHF; CDR3nt: TGTGCCAGCAGTTATGGAGGGGGCGGGCAGCCCCAGCATTTT
abundance: -; d_gene: -; j_gene: TRBJ2-7; v_gene: TRBV7-8; CDR3aa: CASSLRLNYEQYF; CDR3nt: TGTGCCAGCAGCTTGCGGCTGAACTACGAGCAGTACTTC
abundance: -; d_gene: -; j_gene: TRBJ2-2; v_gene: TRBV7-9; CDR3aa: CASTYTGITGELFF; CDR3nt: TGTGCCAGCACGTATACAGGGATCACCGGGGAGCTGTTTTTT
abundance: -; d_gene: -; j_gene: TRBJ2-4; v_gene: TRBV27; CDR3aa: CASSFGGNIQYF; CDR3nt: TGTGCCAGCAGTTTCGGCGGAAACATTCAGTACTTC
abundance: -; d_gene: -; j_gene: TRBJ1-1; v_gene: TRBV5-1; CDR3aa: CASSLDRMNTEAFF; CDR3nt: TGCGCCAGCAGCTTAGACAGGATGAACACTGAAGCTTTCTTT
abundance: once; d_gene: -; j_gene: TRBJ2-7; v_gene: TRBV2; CDR3aa: CASRDEGDYEQYF; CDR3nt: TGTGCCAGCAGGGACGAAGGGGACTACGAGCAGTACTTC
abundance: -; d_gene: -; j_gene: TRBJ1-1; v_gene: TRBV6-6; CDR3aa: CASSYLPEGTEAFF; CDR3nt: TGTGCCAGCAGTTACCTACCTGAGGGGACTGAAGCTTTCTTT
abundance: -; d_gene: -; j_gene: TRBJ1-4; v_gene: TRBV7-6; CDR3aa: CASSGSRANEKLFF; CDR3nt: TGTGCCAGCAGCGGGAGCCGAGCTAATGAAAAACTGTTTTTT
abundance: -; d_gene: TRBD1; j_gene: TRBJ2-5; v_gene: TRBV7-2; CDR3aa: CASSLGGAGGQETQYF; CDR3nt: TGTGCCAGCAGCTTAGGAGGGGCAGGGGGCCAAGAGACCCAGTACTTC
abundance: -; d_gene: -; j_gene: TRBJ2-7; v_gene: TRBV7-9; CDR3aa: CASTPLGSYEQYF; CDR3nt: TGTGCCAGCACCCCACTAGGGTCTTACGAGCAGTACTTC
abundance: few; d_gene: -; j_gene: TRBJ2-7; v_gene: TRBV21-1; CDR3aa: CASSKCFYEQYF; CDR3nt: TGTGCCAGCAGCAAATGCTTTTACGAGCAGTACTTC
abundance: -; d_gene: TRBD1; j_gene: TRBJ2-3; v_gene: TRBV5-1; CDR3aa: CAGRQGDYTDTQYF; CDR3nt: TGCGCCGGCAGGCAGGGGGATTACACAGATACGCAGTATTTT
abundance: -; d_gene: TRBD1; j_gene: TRBJ2-7; v_gene: TRBV7-2; CDR3aa: CASSLLTGGFYEQYF; CDR3nt: TGTGCCAGCAGCTTATTGACAGGGGGTTTCTACGAGCAGTACTTC
abundance: -; d_gene: TRBD1; j_gene: TRBJ1-5; v_gene: TRBV6-1; CDR3aa: CASSLVQGATQHF; CDR3nt: TGTGCCAGCAGTTTAGTACAGGGGGCGACCCAGCATTTT
abundance: -; d_gene: TRBD1; j_gene: TRBJ2-7; v_gene: TRBV7-8; CDR3aa: CASSLDRGRGLGEQYF; CDR3nt: TGTGCCAGCAGCCTGGACAGGGGGCGCGGGTTGGGCGAGCAGTACTTC
abundance: once; d_gene: TRBD1; j_gene: TRBJ2-2; v_gene: TRBV28; CDR3aa: CASSPGQGIDPGELFF; CDR3nt: TGTGCCAGCAGCCCTGGACAGGGAATAGATCCCGGGGAGCTGTTTTTT
abundance: -; d_gene: TRBD2; j_gene: TRBJ2-1; v_gene: TRBV7-2; CDR3aa: CASSLGFWRGNNEQFF; CDR3nt: TGTGCCAGCAGCTTAGGATTTTGGCGGGGGAACAATGAGCAGTTCTTC
abundance: -; d_gene: -; j_gene: TRBJ2-1; v_gene: TRBV27; CDR3aa: CASSLYSSYNEQFF; CDR3nt: TGTGCCAGCAGTTTATATAGCTCCTACAATGAGCAGTTCTTC
abundance: -; d_gene: -; j_gene: TRBJ2-2; v_gene: TRBV5-1; CDR3aa: CASSSRGASTGELFF; CDR3nt: TGCGCCAGCAGCTCACGGGGGGCGAGTACCGGGGAGCTGTTTTTT
abundance: -; d_gene: TRBD2; j_gene: TRBJ2-3; v_gene: TRBV5-1; CDR3aa: CASSLELAVADTQYF; CDR3nt: TGCGCCAGCAGCTTGGAACTAGCGGTTGCAGATACGCAGTATTTT
abundance: -; d_gene: TRBD1; j_gene: TRBJ2-3; v_gene: TRBV7-2; CDR3aa: CASSLTGLTDTQYF; CDR3nt: TGTGCCAGCAGCCTGACAGGGCTCACAGATACGCAGTATTTT
abundance: -; d_gene: -; j_gene: TRBJ1-1; v_gene: TRBV15; CDR3aa: CATSRERAGTEAFF; CDR3nt: TGTGCCACCAGCAGAGAAAGGGCAGGGACTGAAGCTTTCTTT
abundance: -; d_gene: TRBD2; j_gene: TRBJ2-5; v_gene: TRBV19; CDR3aa: CASSIWGGGEETQYF; CDR3nt: TGTGCCAGTAGTATATGGGGCGGGGGGGAAGAGACCCAGTACTTC
abundance: -; d_gene: TRBD2; j_gene: TRBJ2-7; v_gene: TRBV11-2; CDR3aa: CASSLTVAGGSSYEQYF; CDR3nt: TGTGCCAGCAGCCTAACCGTAGCGGGAGGCAGCTCCTACGAGCAGTACTTC
abundance: -; d_gene: TRBD2; j_gene: TRBJ2-1; v_gene: TRBV30; CDR3aa: CAWSVGTSLYNEQFF; CDR3nt: TGTGCCTGGAGTGTAGGGACTAGCCTCTACAATGAGCAGTTCTTC
abundance: -; d_gene: TRBD1; j_gene: TRBJ2-1; v_gene: TRBV6-6; CDR3aa: CASKFRDSLINEQFF; CDR3nt: TGTGCCAGCAAATTTCGGGACAGCCTGATCAATGAGCAGTTCTTC
abundance: once; d_gene: -; j_gene: TRBJ1-1; v_gene: TRBV4-3; CDR3aa: CASSRITGEGEAFF; CDR3nt: TGCGCCAGCAGCCGCATCACGGGGGAGGGGGAAGCTTTCTTT
abundance: -; d_gene: TRBD1; j_gene: TRBJ1-5; v_gene: TRBV2; CDR3aa: CASSKGTGMSQPQHF; CDR3nt: TGTGCCAGCAGTAAAGGGACAGGGATGTCTCAGCCCCAGCATTTT
abundance: -; d_gene: -; j_gene: TRBJ2-7; v_gene: TRBV10-3; CDR3aa: CAISESNYEQYF; CDR3nt: TGTGCCATCAGTGAGTCGAATTACGAGCAGTACTTC
abundance: -; d_gene: -; j_gene: TRBJ2-4; v_gene: TRBV5-4; CDR3aa: CASSLGHLAKNIQYF; CDR3nt: TGTGCCAGCAGCTTGGGACACTTAGCCAAAAACATTCAGTACTTC
abundance: -; d_gene: TRBD1; j_gene: TRBJ1-2; v_gene: TRBV5-1; CDR3aa: CASSLVGQGDGYTF; CDR3nt: TGCGCCAGCAGCTTGGTGGGACAGGGTGATGGCTACACCTTC
abundance: -; d_gene: -; j_gene: TRBJ1-2; v_gene: TRBV30; CDR3aa: CAWGSGPNHRYTF; CDR3nt: TGTGCCTGGGGGTCCGGTCCGAATCATCGCTACACCTTC
abundance: -; d_gene: TRBD2; j_gene: TRBJ2-5; v_gene: TRBV18; CDR3aa: CASSPLSGGQETQYF; CDR3nt: TGTGCCAGCTCACCCCTTAGCGGGGGCCAAGAGACCCAGTACTTC
abundance: -; d_gene: -; j_gene: TRBJ2-5; v_gene: TRBV30; CDR3aa: CAWGGGLQETQYF; CDR3nt: TGTGCCTGGGGAGGGGGGCTCCAAGAGACCCAGTACTTC
abundance: -; d_gene: TRBD1; j_gene: TRBJ1-5; v_gene: TRBV6-5; CDR3aa: CASSRDRGSNQPQHF; CDR3nt: TGTGCCAGCAGCCGGGACAGGGGTAGCAATCAGCCCCAGCATTTT
abundance: -; d_gene: TRBD1; j_gene: TRBJ2-5; v_gene: TRBV28; CDR3aa: CASSHRTGDNQETQYF; CDR3nt: TGTGCCAGCAGTCATCGGACAGGGGACAATCAAGAGACCCAGTACTTC
abundance: once; d_gene: -; j_gene: TRBJ1-5; v_gene: TRBV6-1; CDR3aa: CASSSTPGANQPQHF; CDR3nt: TGTGCCAGCAGCTCCACCCCAGGGGCCAATCAGCCCCAGCATTTT
abundance: -; d_gene: -; j_gene: TRBJ1-2; v_gene: TRBV6-5; CDR3aa: CASCPPTGCDYGYTF; CDR3nt: TGTGCCAGCTGCCCCCCCACAGGGTGCGACTATGGCTACACCTTC
abundance: -; d_gene: TRBD1; j_gene: TRBJ1-1; v_gene: TRBV6-6; CDR3aa: CASSLGQGSTEAFF; CDR3nt: TGTGCCAGCAGTTTGGGACAGGGGAGCACTGAAGCTTTCTTT
abundance: -; d_gene: TRBD1; j_gene: TRBJ1-6; v_gene: TRBV7-9; CDR3aa: CASSSTGASNSPLHF; CDR3nt: TGTGCCAGCAGCTCGACAGGGGCGAGCAATTCACCCCTCCACTTT
abundance: -; d_gene: -; j_gene: TRBJ1-4; v_gene: TRBV13; CDR3aa: CASSLGQINEKLFF; CDR3nt: TGTGCCAGCAGCTTAGGACAGATAAATGAAAAACTGTTTTTT
abundance: -; d_gene: -; j_gene: TRBJ1-5; v_gene: TRBV28; CDR3aa: CASSFPYSNQPQHF; CDR3nt: TGTGCCAGCAGTTTTCCGTATAGCAATCAGCCCCAGCATTTT
abundance: -; d_gene: -; j_gene: TRBJ2-1; v_gene: TRBV7-8; CDR3aa: CASSLKNFKEANEQFF; CDR3nt: TGTGCCAGCAGCTTGAAGAATTTTAAGGAGGCAAATGAGCAGTTCTTC
abundance: -; d_gene: -; j_gene: TRBJ2-1; v_gene: TRBV5-1; CDR3aa: CASSLELVNEQFF; CDR3nt: TGCGCCAGCAGCTTGGAACTAGTGAACGAGCAGTTCTTC
abundance: -; d_gene: -; j_gene: TRBJ2-2; v_gene: TRBV5-4; CDR3aa: CASSPPRGSTGELFF; CDR3nt: TGTGCCAGCAGCCCCCCGCGGGGAAGCACCGGGGAGCTGTTTTTT